Detailed here is one T cell receptor (beta chain). A much larger clone lies one base from this, so it may be a read error. This specimen belongs to a study of glioma-infiltrating T cells. This CDR3 is built from 12 residues. Germline CDR1 is LGHNA and CDR2 is YNFKEQ. V dropped 8 bases and J dropped 6 bases, with 12 bases sitting between them. The iRepertoire nested amplicon-rescue multiplex PCR amplified TCR alpha and beta CDR3s from RNA. TCRdb reanalysed the multiplex PCR reads using MiXCR and keeps one entry per CDR3 protein. This sample has under 200,000 distinct CDR3 sequences, with 43% found just once.

Sequencing input: glioma tissue, nonneoplastic brain tissue, or PBMCs (not recorded which). The chain has TRBV4-2 and TRBJ2-3; D unresolved. This TCR was sampled from a human donor with low-grade glioma or glioblastoma, undergoing nonglioma brain surgery, or in good health (not recorded which). The CDR3 region has the DNA TGTGCCAGCGGCTTATTGGGGGATACGCAGTATTTT. Its protein product is CASGLLGDTQYF.